Below, one T cell receptor (beta chain) is given with its context. Its target is unknown. The source of the sample is a study of T cell repertoires in cytomegalovirus infection. TCRdb redid the calling of the reads with MiXCR, one entry per CDR3 protein. The data show 75,000 to 100,000 distinct CDR3 sequences, 25% to 30% seen once. The CDR3 spans 15 residues. Germline values: CDR1 LGHNT, CDR2 FRNRAP. Between the trimmed V and J ends, which lost 7 bases and 0 bases, there was a span of 13 bases. Study observations and caveats: Cumulative frequency (of public TCR beta family members) identified carriers of CMV plus the relevant HLA.

Material: CD8+ T cells from cultured PBMCs, obtained from culture after CMV antigen stimulation. The V and J genes are TRBV12-5 and TRBJ1-5, with D hard to call. This TCR was recovered from a human donor in good health (CMV status not recorded). Some clones in this sample may be carry-over from other donors' samples. The CDR3: CASDLGRNSNQPQHF. Here the CDR3 DNA reads TGTGCTAGTGACCTGGGCCGTAATAGCAATCAGCCCCAGCATTTT.